Listed below are T cell receptor beta chains from one sample, sequenced in a study of blood T cell repertoires in COVID-19. Here immunoSEQ multiplex PCR was the method, and the copy in TCRdb shows in-frame clones only, minus some. The sample shows approximately 210,000 clones, roughly 80% of them seen only once. What was sequenced was peripheral blood. These receptors all come from a man between 60 and 70 years old with COVID-19, enrolled during active disease. Each CDR3 is given with its conserved first and last residue. A D gene is named only where the DNA matches it firmly. Clone size is stated in some rows and not others, as once, few, many or a class when expanded.

d_gene	v_gene	abundance	j_gene	CDR3aa	CDR3nt
TRBD1	TRBV7-2	NA	TRBJ1-2	CASSPGQGPNYGYTF	TGTGCCAGCAGCCCGGGACAGGGCCCTAACTATGGCTACACCTTC
NA	TRBV5-4	NA	TRBJ1-3	CASSGPGQLSGNTIYF	TGTGCCAGCAGCGGACCCGGACAACTCTCTGGAAACACCATATATTTT
TRBD1	TRBV7-2	NA	TRBJ2-1	CASSPRTGGLVGQFF	TGTGCCAGCAGCCCACGGACAGGGGGCCTCGTCGGCCAGTTCTTC
TRBD1	TRBV5-4	NA	TRBJ2-3	CASSLQGADTQYF	TGTGCCAGCAGCCTTCAGGGGGCAGATACGCAGTATTTT
NA	TRBV6-5	NA	TRBJ2-3	CASSPGEMNTDTQYF	TGTGCCAGCAGTCCCGGTGAGATGAACACAGATACGCAGTATTTT
TRBD2	TRBV5-1	NA	TRBJ2-7	CASSLGGGRADEQYF	TGCGCCAGCAGCTTGGGAGGCGGGAGGGCTGACGAGCAGTACTTC
NA	TRBV18	NA	TRBJ1-2	CASSPPDSSQPNGYTF	TGTGCCAGCTCACCACCGGACAGCAGCCAGCCTAATGGCTACACCTTC
NA	TRBV11-2	NA	TRBJ2-3	CASSFRGSDTQYF	TGTGCCAGCAGCTTCAGGGGCTCAGATACGCAGTATTTT
NA	TRBV7-9	NA	TRBJ2-1	CASSFRDQKFF	TGTGCCAGCAGCTTCCGGGATCAGAAGTTCTTC
NA	TRBV19	few	TRBJ1-5	CASSTLGQYSNQPQHF	TGTGCCAGTAGTACACTTGGACAGTATAGCAATCAGCCCCAGCATTTT
TRBD2	TRBV9	NA	TRBJ2-2	CASSPGASGPTGELFF	TGTGCCAGCAGCCCCGGGGCTAGCGGGCCCACCGGGGAGCTGTTTTTT
NA	TRBV19	once	TRBJ1-5	CASSTPTSPVTGSNQPQHF	TGTGCCAGTAGCACGCCCACGTCCCCCGTGACGGGGAGCAATCAGCCCCAGCATTTT
NA	TRBV9	NA	TRBJ2-3	CASSVDKQGTDTQYF	TGTGCCAGCAGCGTAGATAAACAGGGCACAGATACGCAGTATTTT
NA	TRBV5-1	NA	TRBJ2-7	CASSRGAYEQYF	TGCGCCAGCAGCCGGGGGGCGTACGAGCAGTACTTC
TRBD1	TRBV18	NA	TRBJ1-2	CASSPQIRDRDYGYTF	TGTGCCAGCTCACCTCAAATCCGGGACAGGGACTATGGCTACACCTTC
TRBD1	TRBV3-1/TRBV3-2	NA	TRBJ2-2	CASRDRGSAGELFF	TGTGCCAGCAGGGACAGGGGGAGCGCCGGGGAGCTGTTTTTT
TRBD2	TRBV6-2/TRBV6-3	NA	TRBJ2-5	CASSYSQTSGRLAQYF	TGTGCCAGCAGTTACTCCCAGACTAGCGGGAGGTTGGCCCAGTACTTC
NA	TRBV5-1	NA	TRBJ1-2	CASSLTGGSGYGYTF	TGCGCCAGCAGCTTGACGGGGGGCAGCGGCTATGGCTACACCTTC
NA	TRBV3-1/TRBV3-2	NA	TRBJ2-3	CASSQAGTDTQYF	TGTGCCAGCAGCCAAGCGGGAACAGATACGCAGTATTTT
TRBD1	TRBV25-1	NA	TRBJ1-1	CASTPGQGYTEAFF	TGTGCCAGCACCCCGGGACAGGGTTACACTGAAGCTTTCTTT
NA	TRBV5-6	NA	TRBJ2-3	CASSLASSGSTDTQYF	TGTGCCAGCAGCTTGGCATCCAGCGGGAGCACAGATACGCAGTATTTT
TRBD1	TRBV4-1	NA	TRBJ1-6	CASGPGQGPLHSPLHF	TGCGCCAGCGGCCCGGGACAGGGGCCTTTGCATTCACCCCTCCACTTT
NA	TRBV28	NA	TRBJ2-5	CASSSWTEYQETQYF	TGTGCCAGCAGTTCCTGGACAGAGTACCAAGAGACCCAGTACTTC
NA	TRBV5-1	once	TRBJ1-2	CASSLGGNRAPSNYGYTF	TGCGCCAGCAGCTTGGGGGGGAACAGGGCCCCCTCTAACTATGGCTACACCTTC
TRBD1	TRBV7-2	few	TRBJ1-2	CASSQYPGGVYGYTF	TGTGCCAGCAGCCAATACCCAGGGGGAGTCTATGGCTACACCTTC
NA	TRBV19	few	TRBJ1-5	CASSPRSLSQPQHF	TGTGCCAGTAGTCCCCGAAGCTTGAGTCAGCCCCAGCATTTT
TRBD1	TRBV29-1	NA	TRBJ1-1	CSVLPGQGAEAFF	TGCAGCGTACTCCCGGGACAGGGGGCTGAAGCTTTCTTT
NA	TRBV28	NA	TRBJ1-1	CASSSFGSPASSEAFF	TGTGCCAGCAGTTCGTTCGGGAGCCCGGCTAGCAGTGAAGCTTTCTTT
NA	TRBV10-3	NA	TRBJ1-6	CAISGESGSPLHF	TGTGCCATCAGTGGGGAAAGCGGGTCACCCCTCCACTTT
TRBD1	TRBV27	once	TRBJ1-4	CASSLGTGREKLFF	TGTGCCAGCAGTTTGGGGACAGGGCGTGAAAAACTGTTTTTT
NA	TRBV4-1	NA	TRBJ2-5	CASSPLTTGRYQETQYF	TGCGCCAGCAGCCCCCTTACGACAGGGAGGTACCAAGAGACCCAGTACTTC
TRBD1	TRBV14	once	TRBJ2-1	CASSPTGGSYNEQFF	TGTGCCAGCAGCCCCACAGGGGGCTCCTACAATGAGCAGTTCTTC
TRBD1	TRBV30	NA	TRBJ1-5	CAWSYRGNQPQHF	TGTGCCTGGAGTTACAGGGGTAATCAGCCCCAGCATTTT
TRBD2	TRBV28	NA	TRBJ2-2	CASSLAGGSGELFF	TGTGCCAGCAGTTTAGCGGGGGGGAGCGGGGAGCTGTTTTTT
TRBD1	TRBV7-8	NA	TRBJ1-1	CASSPAGGENDAEAFF	TGTGCCAGCAGCCCCGCAGGGGGCGAAAATGACGCTGAAGCTTTCTTT
NA	TRBV4-1	once	TRBJ1-4	CASSQSGTSNEKLFF	TGCGCCAGCAGCCAAAGCGGGACAAGTAATGAAAAACTGTTTTTT
NA	TRBV10-2	NA	TRBJ2-3	CASSRTDYSTDTQYF	TGCGCCAGCAGTCGGACGGACTATAGCACAGATACGCAGTATTTT
NA	TRBV25-1	NA	TRBJ1-2	CASSVGLSGYTF	TGTGCCAGCAGTGTTGGACTGAGTGGCTACACCTTC
NA	TRBV18	NA	TRBJ1-1	CASSPITNMNTEAFF	TGTGCCAGCTCGCCGATCACAAACATGAACACTGAAGCTTTCTTT
TRBD1	TRBV7-9	NA	TRBJ1-4	CASSPSAQGAREKLFF	TGTGCCAGCAGCCCGAGCGCCCAGGGGGCGCGGGAAAAACTGTTTTTT
NA	TRBV6-5	NA	TRBJ1-1	CASRPTKTAEAFF	TGTGCCAGCAGACCAACTAAGACCGCTGAAGCTTTCTTT
TRBD1	TRBV9	NA	TRBJ1-1	CASSVAGGNTEAFF	TGTGCCAGCAGCGTAGCAGGGGGGAACACTGAAGCTTTCTTT
NA	TRBV3-1/TRBV3-2	few	TRBJ1-1	CASSQGGPAEAFF	TGTGCCAGCAGCCAAGGGGGGCCGGCTGAAGCTTTCTTT
TRBD1	TRBV27	few	TRBJ1-6	CASSFTGGGSPLHF	TGTGCCAGCAGTTTTACAGGGGGTGGGTCACCCCTCCACTTT
NA	TRBV20-1	NA	TRBJ2-7	CSALDTYEQYF	TGCAGTGCACTCGACACGTACGAGCAGTACTTC
NA	TRBV5-1	NA	TRBJ2-2	CASSFKEPASNTGELFF	TGCGCCAGCAGCTTTAAGGAGCCAGCATCGAACACCGGGGAGCTGTTTTTT
TRBD1	TRBV9	once	TRBJ2-5	CASTRRGQQETQYF	TGTGCCAGCACCCGCCGGGGACAGCAAGAGACCCAGTACTTC
TRBD1	TRBV5-4	NA	TRBJ2-1	CASSLGTGASYNEQFF	TGTGCCAGCAGCTTGGGGACAGGTGCCTCCTACAATGAGCAGTTCTTC